Following are 20 T cell receptor beta chains from one sample sequenced in a study of T cell responses to AZD1222 COVID-19 vaccine. The protocol was immunoSEQ multiplex PCR, while the TCRdb copy is restricted to in-frame clones and leaves out a portion. The repertoire has about 100,000 clones, approximately 89% of them found once; the top ten carry roughly 3.2%. The source was peripheral blood, collected on day 0 of MenACWY control vaccination. The receptors were gathered from an adult in good health.

This clone was counted a single time. This rearrangement joins TRBV2 to TRBJ1-5; TRBD1 might be the D (5 bases). In germline, CDR1 is SNHLY, CDR2 FYNNEI. This CDR3 contains 15 residues. The V end lost 5 bases, the J end lost 5 bases, and 16 bases lay between the germline ends. DNA of the CDR3: TGTGCCAGCAGTACCGACAGCCCGATGTATCAGCCCCAGCATTTT. Translation: CASSTDSPMYQPQHF.

The chain recombines TRBV13 with TRBJ1-6; no reliable D call. V was shortened by 5 bases and J by 15 bases, with 14 bases between the two germline ends. Germline-derived CDR1 and CDR2 are PRHDT and FYEKMQ (reference sequence). CDR3 length: 12 amino acids. The CDR3 DNA reads as TGTGCCAGCAGCCGAAGCGTCGGCAGCCTCCACTTT. It translates to CASSRSVGSLHF.

The J gene is TRBJ2-1, the V gene TRBV18; tentatively, D is TRBD2 (7 bases). V was shortened by 3 bases and J by 3 bases, with 24 bases between the two germline ends. The CDR3 runs to 19 residues. Germline V CDR1 and CDR2: KGHSH, LQKENI. The CDR3 spells CASSPGLRGGAGSYNEQFF. In DNA form, the CDR3 reads TGTGCCAGCTCACCTGGACTTAGAGGGGGGGCCGGGAGCTACAATGAGCAGTTCTTC.

This sequence joins TRBV6-5 and TRBJ1-2; D might be TRBD1 (5 bases). Trimming left V 2 bases short and J 2 bases short, with 9 bases between. This CDR3 has 14 residues. Germline V gene data show CDR1 as MNHEY and CDR2 as SVGAGI. CDR3 loop: CASSYRSGNYGYTF. In nucleotides, the CDR3 is TGTGCCAGCAGTTACAGATCAGGGAACTATGGCTACACCTTC.

The chain employs TRBV28 and TRBJ1-4; TRBD1 agrees at 9 bases. The V segment lost 3 bases and the J segment 5 bases; nucleotides outside the gene matches: 10. This CDR3 contains 17 residues. CDR1 is MDHEN and CDR2 is SYDVKM in the germline V gene. In nucleotides, the CDR3 is TGTGCCAGCAGTTTGGGTATCTACAGGGGGCTGAATGAAAAACTGTTTTTT. This sequence encodes CASSLGIYRGLNEKLFF.

The CDR3 DNA reads as TGTGCCAGCAGTGAACAGGGGTTGGGAGCTTTCTTT. This translates into CASSEQGLGAFF. This chain joins TRBV12-3 or TRBV12-4 and TRBJ1-1; TRBD1 agrees at 7 bases. There are 12 residues in the CDR3. V shed 5 bases, J shed 10 bases, and the junction held 7 bases outside the gene matches.

V gene TRBV7-9 combines with J gene TRBJ2-1; 7 bases are shared with TRBD2. Germline assignment: CDR1 SEHNR and CDR2 FQNEAQ (reference sequence). The CDR3 spans 16 residues. J gave up 0 bases and V 5 bases, and 7 bases lay outside the gene matches. In DNA form, the CDR3 reads TGTGCCAGCAGCAAATCTTTAGCGGGCTCCTACAATGAGCAGTTCTTC. This gives the protein CASSKSLAGSYNEQFF.

The rearrangement joins TRBV6-1 to TRBJ1-1; no clear D. V shed 0 bases and J shed 0 bases, with 5 bases lying between them. Germline CDR1 MNHNS, CDR2 SASEGT. The CDR3 runs to 14 residues. The CDR3 nucleotides are TGTGCCAGCAGTGAAGCAGGCTTGAACACTGAAGCTTTCTTT. Amino acid sequence: CASSEAGLNTEAFF.

J is TRBJ1-2 and V is TRBV7-9; the D gene is possibly TRBD1 (5 bases). The CDR3 totals 13 residues. The V end lost 2 bases, the J end lost 6 bases, and 10 bases lay between the germline ends. Germline V gives CDR1 SEHNR, CDR2 FQNEAQ (reference sequence). In DNA form, the CDR3 reads TGTGCCAGCAGCTTAACCCAGGGAGATGGCTACACCTTC. The encoded protein is CASSLTQGDGYTF. Full variable domain (rest looked up from reference TRBV7-9 and TRBJ1-2): DTGVSQNPRHKITKRGQNVTFRCDPISEHNRLYWYRQTLGQGPEFLTYFQNEAQLEKSRLLSDRFSAERPKGSFSTLEIQRTEQGDSAMYLCASSLTQGDGYTFGSGTRLTVV.

The chain uses TRBV9 and TRBJ1-1, with D perhaps TRBD1 (5 bases). The germline V and J ends were trimmed by 0 bases and 11 bases, with 17 bases remaining between them. The CDR3 totals 14 residues. Germline CDR1 reads SGDLS; CDR2 reads YYNGEE. This chain's CDR3 is CASSVELLGTKAFF. The DNA for the CDR3 is TGTGCCAGCAGCGTAGAACTCTTGGGGACCAAGGCTTTCTTT.

The rearrangement links TRBV19 to TRBJ2-3; 8 positions agree with TRBD2. Germline trimming cut 7 bases from V and 6 bases from J; bases unmatched to any gene: 6. Germline CDR1 and CDR2: LNHDA and SQIVND (reference sequence). The CDR3 runs 13 residues. The CDR3: CASNPAGADTQYF. Written as DNA, the CDR3 is TGTGCCAGTAATCCAGCGGGGGCTGATACGCAGTATTTT.

The J gene is TRBJ1-1, the V gene TRBV25-1; 11 positions match TRBD1. V lost 5 bases, J lost 6 bases, and 8 bases stayed unmatched. This CDR3 is 15 amino acids long. CDR1 MGHDK and CDR2 SYGVNS come from the germline V gene. DNA of the CDR3: TGTGCCAGCAGTCCGTGGACAGGGGGCTTCGCTGAAGCTTTCTTT. This codes for CASSPWTGGFAEAFF.

V and J are TRBV24-1 and TRBJ2-3; 10 bases agree with TRBD1. This CDR3 is 15 amino acids long. CDR1 KGHDR and CDR2 SFDVKD come from the germline V gene. The J segment lost 4 bases and the V segment lost 8 bases, leaving 8 bases of the junction unmatched. The CDR3 nucleotides read TGTGCCACCAAAAGAGGACAGGGGGAGGCAGATACGCAGTATTTT. Residues: CATKRGQGEADTQYF.

The chain links TRBV5-4 to TRBJ1-2; no reliable D call. The V gene lost 0 bases and the J gene lost 2 bases, with 2 bases spanning the gap. In germline, CDR1 is SGHNT, CDR2 YYREEE (reference sequence). The CDR3 extends over 12 amino acids. The DNA of the CDR3 is TGTGCCAGCAGCTTGGACAACTATGGCTACACCTTC. It codes for CASSLDNYGYTF.

As for this clone: The junction differs from germline at one of its ends, possibly a read error. The rearrangement uses TRBV7-7 and TRBJ2-1; weak D call: TRBD2 (6 bases). Germline CDR1 and CDR2: SSHAT and FNYEAQ (reference sequence). This CDR3 is 16 amino acids long. The DNA of the CDR3 is TGTGCTAGCAGCTTACAACTAGCCAGCTCCTACAATGAGCAGTTCTTC. It specifies CASSLQLASSYNEQFF. The variable domain in full, completed from reference TRBV7-7 and TRBJ2-1, reads GAGVSQSPRYKVTKRGQDVTLRCDPISSHATLYWYQQALGQGPEFLTYFNYEAQPDKSGLPSDRFSAERPEGSISTLTIQRTEQRDSAMYRCASSLQLASSYNEQFFGPGTRLTVL.

The chain has TRBV7-6 and TRBJ1-6, with no clear D. Germline V CDR1 and CDR2: SGHVS, FNYEAQ. CDR3 length equals 12 residues. V lost 2 bases, J lost 9 bases, and 5 bases lay in between. In DNA, the CDR3 is TGTGCCAGCAGCTTATGGGGTTCACCCCTCCACTTT. This encodes CASSLWGSPLHF.

The genes are TRBV7-9 and TRBJ1-2; a weak D match, TRBD1 (6 bases). Per germline, CDR1 SEHNR and CDR2 FQNEAQ (reference sequence). The V end lost 5 bases, the J end lost 3 bases, and 16 bases lay between the germline ends. This CDR3 contains 15 residues. CDR3 nucleotides: TGTGCCAGCAGCACCCCGGGACAACGAGACTATGGCTACACCTTC. Its translation: CASSTPGQRDYGYTF.

The V and J genes are TRBV3-1 (or the pseudogene TRBV3-2) and TRBJ1-2; D unclear. The CDR3 extends over 13 amino acids. Trimming shortened V by 1 base and J by 4 bases, and 7 bases separated the two germline ends. In germline, CDR1 is LGHDT, CDR2 YNNKEL (reference sequence). CDR3 in DNA: TGTGCCAGCAGCCAAGGACGGCTCTATGGCTACACCTTC. Translation gives CASSQGRLYGYTF.

The chain is built from TRBV19 and TRBJ1-5; 7 bases match TRBD1. The CDR3 runs to 15 residues. Germline CDR1 and CDR2: LNHDA and SQIVND (reference sequence). V shed 9 bases, J shed 2 bases, and the junction held 10 bases outside the gene matches. The CDR3 reads CASNEQGMGNQPQHF. The DNA for the CDR3 is TGTGCCAGCAACGAACAGGGGATGGGCAATCAGCCCCAGCATTTT.

This chain joins TRBV7-9 and TRBJ2-3; the match to TRBD2 covers 12 bases. This CDR3 is 16 amino acids long. The germline gives CDR1 SEHNR, CDR2 FQNEAQ (reference sequence). V shed 1 base and J 4 bases; nucleotides not matched to a gene: 3. Written as DNA, the CDR3 is TGTGCCAGCAGCTTAGGACTAGCGGGGGCGGCAGATACGCAGTATTTT. This translates into CASSLGLAGAADTQYF.